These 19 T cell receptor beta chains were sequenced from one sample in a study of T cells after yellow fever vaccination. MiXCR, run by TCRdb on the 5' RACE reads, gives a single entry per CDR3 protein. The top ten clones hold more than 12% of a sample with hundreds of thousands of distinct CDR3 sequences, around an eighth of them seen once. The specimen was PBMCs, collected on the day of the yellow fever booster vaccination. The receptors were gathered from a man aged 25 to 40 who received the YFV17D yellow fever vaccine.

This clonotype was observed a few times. This CDR3 is CASSYSPWATSGNTIYF. For the CDR3, the DNA is TGTGCCAGCAGTTACTCGCCGTGGGCTACCTCTGGAAACACCATATATTTT. V is TRBV6-5 and J is TRBJ1-3; D is unclear. This CDR3 contains 17 residues. Germline-derived CDR1 and CDR2 are MNHEY and SVGAGI. V shed 0 bases and J shed 0 bases, with 12 bases lying between them.

The DNA of the CDR3 is TGTGCCAGCAGTACAGGACTAGCGGGTAATGAGCAGTTCTTC. Translated, it gives CASSTGLAGNEQFF. The chain combines TRBV28 with TRBJ2-1; 11 bases are shared with TRBD2. Trimming at V came to 5 bases and at J to 7 bases, leaving 4 bases not matched to a gene. Germline V CDR1 and CDR2: MDHEN, SYDVKM. The CDR3 is 14 residues long.

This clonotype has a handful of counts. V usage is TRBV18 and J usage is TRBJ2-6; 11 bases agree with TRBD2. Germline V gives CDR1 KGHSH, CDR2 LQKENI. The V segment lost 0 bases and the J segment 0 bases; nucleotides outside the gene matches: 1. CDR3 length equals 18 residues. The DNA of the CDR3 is TGTGCCAGCTCACCACCGGGACTAGCGGCCTCTGGGGCCAACGTCCTGACTTTC. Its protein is CASSPPGLAASGANVLTF.

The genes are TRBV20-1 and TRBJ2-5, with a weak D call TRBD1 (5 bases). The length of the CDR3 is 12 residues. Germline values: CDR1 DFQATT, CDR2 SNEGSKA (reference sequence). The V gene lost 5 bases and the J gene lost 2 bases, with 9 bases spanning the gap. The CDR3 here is CSAYRPQETQYF. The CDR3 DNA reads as TGCAGTGCTTACAGGCCTCAAGAGACCCAGTACTTC.

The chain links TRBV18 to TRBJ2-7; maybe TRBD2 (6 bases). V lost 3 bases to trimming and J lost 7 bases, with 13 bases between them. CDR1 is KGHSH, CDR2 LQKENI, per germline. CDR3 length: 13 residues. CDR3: CASSPQVRGEQYF. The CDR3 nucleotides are TGTGCCAGCTCACCCCAGGTTCGGGGGGAGCAGTACTTC.

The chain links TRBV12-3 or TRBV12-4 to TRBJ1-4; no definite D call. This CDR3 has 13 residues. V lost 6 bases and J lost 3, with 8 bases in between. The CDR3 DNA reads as TGTGCCAGCAGGGGTGCTCCTAATGAAAAACTGTTTTTT. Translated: CASRGAPNEKLFF.

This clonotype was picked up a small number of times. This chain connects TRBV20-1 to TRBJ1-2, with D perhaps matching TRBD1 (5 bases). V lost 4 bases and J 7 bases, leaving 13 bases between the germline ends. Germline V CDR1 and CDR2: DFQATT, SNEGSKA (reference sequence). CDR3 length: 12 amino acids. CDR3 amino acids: CSAKQGGGGYTF. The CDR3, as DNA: TGCAGTGCTAAGCAGGGAGGAGGTGGCTACACCTTC.

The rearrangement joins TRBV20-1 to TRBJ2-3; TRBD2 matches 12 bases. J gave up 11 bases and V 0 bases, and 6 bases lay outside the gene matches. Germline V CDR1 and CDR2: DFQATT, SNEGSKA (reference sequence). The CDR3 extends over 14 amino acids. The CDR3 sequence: CSAREASGRVGQYF. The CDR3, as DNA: TGCAGTGCTAGAGAAGCTAGCGGGAGGGTCGGGCAGTATTTT.

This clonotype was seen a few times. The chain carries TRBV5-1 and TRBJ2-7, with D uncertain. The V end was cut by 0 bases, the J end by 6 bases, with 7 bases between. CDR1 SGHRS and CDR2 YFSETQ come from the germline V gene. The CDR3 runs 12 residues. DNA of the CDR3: TGCGCCAGCAGCTTGGCGGACGGCGAGCAGTACTTC. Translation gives CASSLADGEQYF. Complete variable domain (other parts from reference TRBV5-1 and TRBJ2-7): KAGVTQTPRYLIKTRGQQVTLSCSPISGHRSVSWYQQTPGQGLQFLFEYFSETQRNKGNFPGRFSGRQFSNSRSEMNVSTLELGDSALYLCASSLADGEQYFGPGTRLTVT.

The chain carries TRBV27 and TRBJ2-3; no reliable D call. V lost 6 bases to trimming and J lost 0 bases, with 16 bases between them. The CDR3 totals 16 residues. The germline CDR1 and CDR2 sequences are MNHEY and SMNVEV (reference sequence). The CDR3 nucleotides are TGTGCCAGCAGCGCCAGACTTCAATCTAGCACAGATACGCAGTATTTT. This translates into CASSARLQSSTDTQYF.

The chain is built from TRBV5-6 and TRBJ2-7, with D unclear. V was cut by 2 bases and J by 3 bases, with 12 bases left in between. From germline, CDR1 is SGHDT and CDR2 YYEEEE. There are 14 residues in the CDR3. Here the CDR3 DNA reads TGTGCCAGCAGCTTAGAACGCAGGCTCTACGAGCAGTACTTC. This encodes CASSLERRLYEQYF. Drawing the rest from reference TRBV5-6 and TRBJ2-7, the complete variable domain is DAGVTQSPTHLIKTRGQQVTLRCSPKSGHDTVSWYQQALGQGPQFIFQYYEEEERQRGNFPDRFSGHQFPNYSSELNVNALLLGDSALYLCASSLERRLYEQYFGPGTRLTVT.

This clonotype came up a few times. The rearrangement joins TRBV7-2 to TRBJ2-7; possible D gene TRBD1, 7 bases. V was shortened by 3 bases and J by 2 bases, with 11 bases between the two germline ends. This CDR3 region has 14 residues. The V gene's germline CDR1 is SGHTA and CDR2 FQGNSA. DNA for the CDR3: TGTGCCAGCAGCTTCCAGGGGGGCACCTACGAGCAGTACTTC. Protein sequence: CASSFQGGTYEQYF.

DNA of the CDR3: TGTGCCAGCAGTAGGCAGACAGAAGTCAATGAGCAGTTCTTC. Its protein product is CASSRQTEVNEQFF. The rearrangement links TRBV6-1 to TRBJ2-1, with D possibly TRBD1 on 5 matching bases. CDR1 is MNHNS, CDR2 SASEGT, per germline. The CDR3 loop spans 14 amino acids. The germline V and J ends were trimmed by 5 bases and 6 bases, with 14 bases remaining between them.

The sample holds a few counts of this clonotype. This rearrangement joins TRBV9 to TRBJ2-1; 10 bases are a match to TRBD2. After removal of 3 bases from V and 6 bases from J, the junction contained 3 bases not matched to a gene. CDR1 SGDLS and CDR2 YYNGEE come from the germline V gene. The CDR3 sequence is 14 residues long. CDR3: CASSGGLATNEQFF. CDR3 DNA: TGTGCCAGCAGCGGGGGACTAGCGACCAATGAGCAGTTCTTC.

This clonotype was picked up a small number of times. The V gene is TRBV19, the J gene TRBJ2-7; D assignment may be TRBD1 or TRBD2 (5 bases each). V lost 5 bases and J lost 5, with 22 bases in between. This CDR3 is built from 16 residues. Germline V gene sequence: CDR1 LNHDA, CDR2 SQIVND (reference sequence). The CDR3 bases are TGTGCCAGTAGTTCCTTCGGGGCCCGGGGAAGGAACGAGCAGTACTTC. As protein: CASSSFGARGRNEQYF.

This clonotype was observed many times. In DNA, the CDR3 is TGTGCCAGCAGCTCCCCCCCAGAGACCCAGTACTTC. As protein: CASSSPPETQYF. J is TRBJ2-5 and V is TRBV12-3 or TRBV12-4; D unclear. The CDR3 has 12 residues. With 6 bases removed from V and 4 bases from J, the gap between germline ends came to 9 bases.

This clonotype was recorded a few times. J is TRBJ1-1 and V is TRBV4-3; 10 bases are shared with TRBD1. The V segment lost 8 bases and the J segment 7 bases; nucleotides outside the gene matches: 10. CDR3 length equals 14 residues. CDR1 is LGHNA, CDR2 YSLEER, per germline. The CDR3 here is CASPERQGANEAFF. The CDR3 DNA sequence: TGCGCCAGCCCGGAAAGACAGGGGGCCAATGAAGCTTTCTTT.

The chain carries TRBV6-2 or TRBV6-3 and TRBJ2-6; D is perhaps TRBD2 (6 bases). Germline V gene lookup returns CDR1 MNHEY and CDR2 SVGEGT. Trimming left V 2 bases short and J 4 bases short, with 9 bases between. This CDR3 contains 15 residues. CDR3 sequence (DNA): TGTGCCAGCAGTTACGGCGGGGCGGGGGCCAACGTCCTGACTTTC. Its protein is CASSYGGAGANVLTF.

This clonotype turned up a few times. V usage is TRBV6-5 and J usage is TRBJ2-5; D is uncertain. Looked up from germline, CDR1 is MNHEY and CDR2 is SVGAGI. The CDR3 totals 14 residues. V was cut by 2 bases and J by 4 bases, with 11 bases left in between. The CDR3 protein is CASSYIGLGETQYF. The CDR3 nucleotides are TGTGCCAGCAGTTACATAGGCCTGGGAGAGACCCAGTACTTC.